These T cell receptor beta chains were read from a single sample in a study of human T cells and chemical hapten exposure. TCRdb re-called the RACE reads through MiXCR, storing one row per CDR3 protein. The data show 55,000 to 75,000 distinct CDR3 sequences, about 6% seen once. Sequencing input: whole blood. These receptors originate from a female donor in good health. Some clones in this sample may be carry-over from other donors' samples. Each CDR3 is given with its conserved first and last residue. A D gene is named only where the DNA matches it firmly. The listing skips clone size in some rows; elsewhere it reads once, few, many or a size class.

>-|TRBJ2-7|-|TRBV5-6
TGTGCCAGCCTAGGGATGAACGAGCAGTACTTC
CASLGMNEQYF
>few|TRBJ2-4|-|TRBV5-1
TGCGCCAGCAGCTCTTCAGCATCCAAAAACATTCAGTACTTC
CASSSSASKNIQYF
>-|TRBJ2-6|TRBD1|TRBV6-5
TGTGCCAGCAGTCAGAGCGCTATGACAGGGGGGGCCAACGTCCTGACTTTC
CASSQSAMTGGANVLTF
>few|TRBJ2-3|-|TRBV5-6
TGTGCCAGCAGCTTGAAACAGGAGCGAGATACGCAGTATTTT
CASSLKQERDTQYF
>many|TRBJ2-1|TRBD2|TRBV28
TGTGCCAGCAGCCCAATTGGGAGCGGGAGATTCTACAATGAGCAGTTCTTC
CASSPIGSGRFYNEQFF
>many|TRBJ1-2|TRBD1|TRBV29-1
TGCAGCGTTGTGGACAGGGCTACGTATGGCTACACCTTC
CSVVDRATYGYTF
>many|TRBJ2-4|TRBD2|TRBV6-5
TGTGCCAGCCGGGTCCGGGGGGAAAACATTCAGTACTTC
CASRVRGENIQYF
>-|TRBJ2-1|-|TRBV24-1
TGTGCCACCAGTGATTCCCCGGGACACAGCTCCTACAATGAGCAGTTCTTC
CATSDSPGHSSYNEQFF
>many|TRBJ1-1|-|TRBV20-1
TGCAGTGCTAGAGATCAGGGCTACGCTGAAGCTTTCTTT
CSARDQGYAEAFF
>-|TRBJ1-2|TRBD1|TRBV2
TGTGCCGACAAAGGACAGGGGCTGAGCGGCTACACCTTC
CADKGQGLSGYTF
>many|TRBJ2-1|TRBD1|TRBV5-1
TGCGCCAGCCTGCCCGGGACAGGGCCCTACAATGAGCAGTTCTTC
CASLPGTGPYNEQFF
>many|TRBJ1-2|-|TRBV7-2
TGTGCCAGCAGCCCCATCACCGGGGACTATGGCTACACCTTC
CASSPITGDYGYTF
>many|TRBJ1-6|-|TRBV6-5
TGTGCCAGCAGTCCGGACTTCCGTAATTCACCCCTCCACTTT
CASSPDFRNSPLHF
>many|TRBJ2-2|-|TRBV5-1
TGCGCCAGCAGCTTGGAGAGGAACACCGGGGAGCTGTTTTTT
CASSLERNTGELFF
>many|TRBJ2-3|TRBD2|TRBV7-9
TGTGCCAGCAGCGCTAGGCTAGCGGGAGTCGAAGATACGCAGTATTTT
CASSARLAGVEDTQYF
>few|TRBJ2-6|-|TRBV29-1
TGCAGCGTTGTCGATCCAGGGGACACTGGGGCCAACGTCCTGACTTTC
CSVVDPGDTGANVLTF
>few|TRBJ2-5|-|TRBV3-1
TGTGCCAGCAGCCAATCCGGACTGTACCAAGAGACCCAGTACTTC
CASSQSGLYQETQYF
>many|TRBJ1-5|TRBD1|TRBV28
TGTGCCAGCACCCGGGACAGGGTTGGTAATCAGCCCCAGCATTTT
CASTRDRVGNQPQHF
>-|TRBJ2-3|-|TRBV6-5
TGTGCCAGCGCCCAGGGAGGAGCAGATACGCAGTATTTT
CASAQGGADTQYF
>many|TRBJ2-3|TRBD1|TRBV29-1
TGCAGCGTCCGGGACAGGGGATGGGGAGATACGCAGTATTTT
CSVRDRGWGDTQYF
>few|TRBJ2-5|TRBD1|TRBV20-1
TGCAGTGCTAGAGCCCACGAGGGACAGACCATACAAGAGACCCAGTACTTC
CSARAHEGQTIQETQYF
>-|TRBJ2-7|-|TRBV29-1
TGCAGCGTTCTTGGACCGAGCTCCTACGAGCAGTACTTC
CSVLGPSSYEQYF
>-|TRBJ2-1|TRBD1|TRBV29-1
TGCAGCGGAGAACAGGGGGGTGAGCAGTTCTTC
CSGEQGGEQFF
>few|TRBJ2-1|-|TRBV6-6
TGTGCCAGCAGTCTAGGGATAAATGAGCAGTTCTTC
CASSLGINEQFF
>many|TRBJ2-2|TRBD1|TRBV5-1
TGCGCCAGCAGCCTAACGGGACAGGGGGCGCGAACCGGGGAGCTGTTTTTT
CASSLTGQGARTGELFF
>few|TRBJ1-2|TRBD1|TRBV6-6
TGTGCCAGCAGCCGGGACAGCAACTATGGCTACACCTTC
CASSRDSNYGYTF
>-|TRBJ1-4|-|TRBV29-1
TGCAGCGTTGTAGCAGCGCTAAATGAAAAACTGTTTTTT
CSVVAALNEKLFF
>-|TRBJ1-6|-|TRBV20-1
TGCAGTGCCCGGGCAATGGGGGATAATTCACCCCTCAACTTT
CSARAMGDNSPLNF
>many|TRBJ1-1|-|TRBV7-2
TGTGCCAGCAGCCCAAACGCCGGGAGCACTGAAGCTTTCTTT
CASSPNAGSTEAFF